This T cell receptor beta chain was sequenced for a study of human T cells and chemical hapten exposure. This clonotype has more than one count but fewer than ten. One entry per CDR3 protein, called by TCRdb with MiXCR from the RACE reads. The data show about 270,000 distinct CDR3 sequences, with around 7.3% seen just once and more than 0.95% held by the top ten. Noted time point: pre-sensitization, week 0. Treatment described: therapeutic diphenylcyclopropenone sensitization with weekly scalp DPC. This clonotype was obtained from a man between 18 and 35 years old with alopecia areata. Some clones in this sample may be carry-over from other donors' samples. Here the sequenced sample was whole blood, taken in connection with sensitization to the hapten diphenylcyclopropenone (DPC).

The CDR3 here is CASSQGTATGELFF. The DNA for the CDR3 is TGCGCCAGCAGCCAAGGGACAGCTACCGGGGAGCTGTTTTTT. The chain is built from TRBV4-3 and TRBJ2-2; D possibly corresponds to TRBD1 (6 bases). Germline V CDR1 and CDR2: LGHNA, YSLEER. The CDR3 is 14 residues long. V gave up 1 base and J gave up 5 bases, with 8 bases separating them.